Below are 30 T cell receptor beta chains sequenced from a single sample in a study of cytotoxic CD8 clonotypes in ibrutinib-treated CLL. TCRdb's copy holds only in-frame clones and misses some; the assay was immunoSEQ multiplex PCR. In the table there are about 160,000 clones, under 85% of which are singletons. Sequencing was performed on PBMCs, taken after 24 months of ibrutinib treatment. The receptors derive from a human donor with chronic lymphocytic leukemia.

This clone has more than one count but fewer than ten. The rearrangement links TRBV2 to TRBJ1-4; TRBD1 matches at 7 bases. This CDR3 is 14 amino acids long. J lost 3 bases, V lost 6 bases, and 4 bases had no gene match. The germline CDR1 and CDR2 sequences are SNHLY and FYNNEI. This CDR3 is CASRRQGANEKLFF. CDR3 sequence (DNA): TGTGCCAGCAGGAGACAGGGTGCTAATGAAAAACTGTTTTTT.

This clone was seen only once. This chain connects TRBV9 to TRBJ2-6; D possibly corresponds to TRBD2 (6 bases). Trimming shortened V by 2 bases and J by 4 bases, and 16 bases separated the two germline ends. CDR3 size: 17 residues. Looked up from germline, CDR1 is SGDLS and CDR2 is YYNGEE. The CDR3 region is CASSVRGGAAGANVLTF. The CDR3 DNA follows: TGTGCCAGCAGCGTGAGGGGCGGGGCCGCCGGGGCCAACGTCCTGACTTTC.

This chain links TRBV5-1 with TRBJ2-1, with D perhaps matching TRBD1 (6 bases). CDR1 and CDR2 (germline): SGHRS, YFSETQ. Trimming shortened V by 0 bases and J by 5 bases, and 9 bases separated the two germline ends. The CDR3 has 14 amino acids. CDR3 amino acids: CASSLVAGDNEQFF. In DNA form, the CDR3 reads TGCGCCAGCAGCTTGGTTGCAGGGGACAATGAGCAGTTCTTC.

This clone has just a few counts. This chain uses TRBV7-3 with TRBJ1-2; D uncertain. Germline V gives CDR1 SGHTA, CDR2 FQGTGA. The length of the CDR3 is 11 residues. V was shortened by 1 base and J by 3 bases, with 0 bases between the two germline ends. The CDR3 here is CASSLNYGYTF. CDR3 bases: TGTGCCAGCAGCTTAAACTATGGCTACACCTTC. The full variable domain, completed using reference TRBV7-3 and TRBJ1-2, is GAGVSQTPSNKVTEKGKYVELRCDPISGHTALYWYRQSLGQGPEFLIYFQGTGAADDSGLPNDRFFAVRPEGSVSTLKIQRTERGDSAVYLCASSLNYGYTFGSGTRLTVV.

This clone was recorded once. The chain carries TRBV18 and TRBJ2-3; D is possibly TRBD2 (5 bases). This CDR3 has 13 residues. V was shortened by 1 base and J by 3 bases, with 5 bases between the two germline ends. Germline CDR1 is KGHSH and CDR2 is LQKENI. The CDR3 loop is CASSPLATDTQYF. The CDR3 nucleotides are TGTGCCAGCTCACCACTAGCGACAGATACGCAGTATTTT.

This clone is a singleton in its sample. This rearrangement joins TRBV7-2 to TRBJ1-3; no clear D. CDR3 length: 14 amino acids. CDR1 SGHTA and CDR2 FQGNSA come from the germline V gene. The V and J ends lost 1 base and 2 bases respectively, with 6 bases between them. The CDR3 loop reads CASSLGSPGNTIYF. CDR3 sequence (DNA): TGTGCCAGCAGCTTAGGCAGCCCTGGAAACACCATATATTTT.

This chain uses TRBV6-5 with TRBJ2-3, with D unresolved. The CDR3 sequence is 14 residues long. CDR1 is MNHEY, CDR2 SVGAGI, per germline. V was shortened by 3 bases and J by 2 bases, with 9 bases between the two germline ends. The CDR3 region has the DNA TGTGCCAGCAGTTATGTAAGGGACACAGATACGCAGTATTTT. As protein: CASSYVRDTDTQYF.

This sequence joins TRBV6-5 and TRBJ1-1; 9 nucleotides line up with TRBD1. V was pared by 6 bases and J by 2 bases, with 4 bases of the junction left unmatched. CDR1 is MNHEY, CDR2 SVGAGI, per germline. This CDR3 contains 14 residues. CDR3 region: CASRLGQGNTEAFF. In DNA form, the CDR3 reads TGTGCCAGCAGGCTGGGACAGGGAAACACTGAAGCTTTCTTT.

The chain joins TRBV4-1 to TRBJ1-3; D not certain. The CDR3 has 14 amino acids. V was pared by 1 base and J by 9 bases, with 13 bases between. Germline-derived CDR1 and CDR2 are MGHRA and YSYEKL. CDR3 in DNA: TGCGCCAGCAGCCAAGGTCAGGTCGAGTTCACCATATATTTT. Its protein is CASSQGQVEFTIYF.

For this clone: Other DNA sequences of this sample code for an identical CDR3. The rearrangement uses TRBV6-5 and TRBJ2-7; perhaps TRBD2 as D (6 bases). The CDR3 is made up of 14 amino acids. Germline loops: CDR1 MNHEY, CDR2 SVGAGI. Trimming cost V 2 bases and J 3 bases, with 11 bases left between them. The CDR3 spells CASSYRQGGYEQYF. The CDR3, as DNA: TGTGCCAGCAGTTACCGGCAGGGAGGCTACGAGCAGTACTTC.

The chain employs TRBV13 and TRBJ2-3; 9 positions match TRBD1. CDR3 length: 16 amino acids. V trimming: 3 bases; J trimming: 2 bases; junction bases outside the gene matches: 6. The germline V gene encodes CDR1 PRHDT and CDR2 FYEKMQ (reference sequence). This chain's CDR3 is CASSFRQGDVTDTQYF. The CDR3 DNA follows: TGTGCCAGCAGCTTCAGACAGGGGGATGTCACAGATACGCAGTATTTT.

The chain uses TRBV30 and TRBJ1-5; 8 bases are shared with TRBD1. CDR1 and CDR2 (germline): GTSNPN, SVGIG (reference sequence). CDR3 size: 16 residues. Unmatched junction bases numbered 12, after V lost 0 bases and J lost 8 bases. CDR3 coding DNA: TGTGCCTGGAGTGTACCCCACGGGACAGGCGGCGAGCCCCAGCATTTT. This translates into CAWSVPHGTGGEPQHF.

The chain is built from TRBV11-1 and TRBJ2-7, with 10 bases fitting TRBD1. Germline V gene sequence: CDR1 SGHAT, CDR2 FQDESV (reference sequence). The CDR3 length is 14 residues. Trimming at V came to 3 bases and at J to 4 bases, leaving 3 bases not matched to a gene. CDR3: CASSLGQGTYEQYF. In DNA, the CDR3 is TGTGCCAGCAGCTTGGGACAGGGGACTTACGAGCAGTACTTC.

This rearrangement joins TRBV2 to TRBJ1-1; a possible D gene is TRBD1 (6 bases). CDR3 length equals 14 residues. With 6 bases removed from V and 1 base from J, the gap between germline ends came to 12 bases. Germline-derived CDR1 and CDR2 are SNHLY and FYNNEI. CDR3: CASRGGHANTEAFF. The CDR3 DNA is TGTGCCAGCAGAGGGGGACATGCGAACACTGAAGCTTTCTTT.

The J gene is TRBJ2-7, the V gene TRBV6-6; 10 bases map to TRBD2. The CDR3 sequence is 16 residues long. The junction had 9 bases not matched to a gene; V was cut back by 5 bases and J by 2 bases. The V gene's germline CDR1 is MNHNY and CDR2 SVGAGI (reference sequence). The CDR3 here is CASSGPGLADTYEQYF. The CDR3 coding sequence is TGTGCCAGCAGTGGCCCAGGACTAGCGGATACCTACGAGCAGTACTTC.

The chain uses TRBV19 and TRBJ2-5; 11 positions agree with TRBD2. Germline V gene lookup returns CDR1 LNHDA and CDR2 SQIVND (reference sequence). The CDR3 loop spans 16 amino acids. V gave up 5 bases and J gave up 4 bases; unmatched junction bases: 9. The CDR3 DNA is TGTGCCAGTAGTCTGTCTAGCGGGGGGCGTCCAGAGACCCAGTACTTC. Amino acids: CASSLSSGGRPETQYF.

The chain employs TRBV28 and TRBJ1-6, with D hard to call. Germline assignment: CDR1 MDHEN and CDR2 SYDVKM. Deletions cut 3 bases from V and 3 bases from J, with 12 bases between. The CDR3 has 16 residues. CDR3 protein: CASSFVAFLYNSPLHF. CDR3 DNA sequence: TGTGCCAGCAGTTTTGTAGCCTTCCTCTATAATTCACCCCTCCACTTT. The variable domain in full, with the rest retrieved from reference TRBV28 and TRBJ1-6, is DVKVTQSSRYLVKRTGEKVFLECVQDMDHENMFWYRQDPGLGLRLIYFSYDVKMKEKGDIPEGYSVSREKKERFSLILESASTNQTSMYLCASSFVAFLYNSPLHFGNGTRLTVT.

This chain joins TRBV4-1 and TRBJ1-1; 8 nucleotides agree with TRBD1. The V segment lost 6 bases and the J segment 3 bases; nucleotides outside the gene matches: 9. In germline, CDR1 is MGHRA, CDR2 YSYEKL. This CDR3 has 15 residues. The CDR3 protein is CASSFRGRGDTEAFF. The CDR3 DNA follows: TGCGCCAGCAGTTTCAGGGGGCGCGGGGACACTGAAGCTTTCTTT.

This clone has a single count. The chain has TRBV5-1 and TRBJ1-3; 8 nucleotides line up with TRBD1. The V gene end was trimmed by 3 bases and the J gene end by 0 bases; junction bases not matched to a gene: 8. This CDR3 contains 17 residues. The V gene's germline CDR1 is SGHRS and CDR2 YFSETQ. DNA of the CDR3: TGCGCCAGCAGCTCGGGGACAGGCCCTTCCTCTGGAAACACCATATATTTT. It yields the protein CASSSGTGPSSGNTIYF.

The V gene is TRBV28, the J gene TRBJ2-3, with a weak D call TRBD1 (5 bases). Per germline, CDR1 MDHEN and CDR2 SYDVKM. Trimming took 1 base from V and 8 from J, leaving 13 bases between them. The CDR3 sequence is 14 residues long. The CDR3 spells CASSLYTGPTTQYF. CDR3 bases: TGTGCCAGCAGTTTATATACAGGCCCGACTACGCAGTATTTT.

The chain links TRBV5-1 to TRBJ2-1, with D perhaps TRBD1 or TRBD2 (6 bases each). From germline, CDR1 is SGHRS and CDR2 YFSETQ. V was cut by 4 bases and J by 6 bases, with 14 bases left in between. There are 14 residues in the CDR3. The CDR3 loop is CASSPPGAGNEQFF. The CDR3 DNA sequence: TGCGCCAGCAGCCCCCCGGGGGCGGGCAATGAGCAGTTCTTC.

This clone has a single count. The CDR3 DNA reads as TGTGCCAGCAGCTCTATTCTAGCGGGAGTCAATGAGCAGTTCTTC. Translating gives CASSSILAGVNEQFF. The chain uses TRBV5-5 and TRBJ2-1, with TRBD2 matching over 10 bases. With 3 bases clipped from V and 6 bases from J, the junction kept 6 bases outside the gene matches. The germline CDR1 and CDR2 sequences are SGHKS and YYEKEE (reference sequence). This CDR3 spans 15 amino acids.

CDR3 region: CASSQGLAGGYEQYF. The CDR3 DNA sequence: TGCGCCAGCAGCCAAGGACTAGCGGGAGGGTACGAGCAGTACTTC. The genes are TRBV4-3 and TRBJ2-7; 14 bases match TRBD2. The junction had 0 bases not matched to a gene; V was cut back by 1 base and J by 4 bases. CDR3 length: 15 amino acids. From germline, CDR1 is LGHNA and CDR2 YSLEER.

The chain couples TRBV6-1 to TRBJ2-1; no reliable D call. V lost 7 bases and J lost 7, with 20 bases in between. This CDR3 contains 15 residues. Germline assignment: CDR1 MNHNS and CDR2 SASEGT. CDR3 residues: CASKGVGGRMNEQFF. The CDR3 DNA reads as TGTGCCAGCAAAGGCGTAGGCGGAAGGATGAATGAGCAGTTCTTC.

V gene TRBV7-9 combines with J gene TRBJ1-4; D not resolved. Trimming removed 1 base at V and 4 bases at J, with 13 bases between. The CDR3 has 16 residues. Per germline, CDR1 SEHNR and CDR2 FQNEAQ (reference sequence). The CDR3 is CASSLGGVQVNEKLFF. CDR3 DNA sequence: TGTGCCAGCAGCTTAGGCGGGGTGCAGGTTAATGAAAAACTGTTTTTT.

This clone occurred a few times. The sample contains more than one DNA sequence encoding this CDR3. V gene TRBV5-1 combines with J gene TRBJ1-3; D gene unclear. Germline assignment: CDR1 SGHRS and CDR2 YFSETQ. Trimming removed 4 bases at V and 2 bases at J, with 10 bases between. The CDR3 has 14 amino acids. CDR3 amino acids: CASSRGQAGNTIYF. The CDR3 DNA follows: TGCGCCAGCAGCCGCGGGCAAGCTGGAAACACCATATATTTT.

On this clone: The same CDR3 also results from other DNA sequences found in this sample. The rearrangement links TRBV30 to TRBJ1-1; D is unclear. The CDR3 loop spans 13 amino acids. Between the trimmed V and J ends, which lost 0 bases and 1 base, there was a span of 6 bases. CDR1 is GTSNPN, CDR2 SVGIG, per germline (reference sequence). CDR3 amino acids: CAWSVSRNTEAFF. The CDR3 DNA is TGTGCCTGGAGTGTTAGCCGGAACACTGAAGCTTTCTTT.

The chain recombines TRBV4-3 with TRBJ2-7; 7 nucleotides agree with TRBD2. The germline gives CDR1 LGHNA, CDR2 YSLEER. The CDR3 runs to 16 residues. V trimming: 1 base; J trimming: 4 bases; junction bases outside the gene matches: 10. The CDR3 loop is CASSQVWRGLGYEQYF. DNA of the CDR3: TGCGCCAGCAGCCAAGTCTGGCGGGGGTTAGGGTACGAGCAGTACTTC.

This clone was seen just once. The chain links TRBV7-9 to TRBJ2-2, with a possible D match to TRBD2 (6 bases). The CDR3 runs to 16 residues. Per the germline V gene, CDR1 is SEHNR and CDR2 is FQNEAQ (reference sequence). V was cut by 1 base and J by 4 bases, with 13 bases left in between. The CDR3 spells CASSLGSRGTTGELFF. The CDR3 DNA follows: TGTGCCAGCAGCTTAGGTTCCCGGGGGACCACCGGGGAGCTGTTTTTT. Drawing the rest from reference TRBV7-9 and TRBJ2-2, the complete variable domain is DTGVSQNPRHKITKRGQNVTFRCDPISEHNRLYWYRQTLGQGPEFLTYFQNEAQLEKSRLLSDRFSAERPKGSFSTLEIQRTEQGDSAMYLCASSLGSRGTTGELFFGEGSRLTVL.

The J gene is TRBJ2-5, the V gene TRBV6-1; 7 nucleotides align to TRBD1. V shed 4 bases and J 4 bases; nucleotides not matched to a gene: 6. Per the germline V gene, CDR1 is MNHNS and CDR2 is SASEGT. The CDR3 sequence is 14 residues long. In nucleotides, the CDR3 is TGTGCCAGCAGTGGACAGGGTTCTGGAGAGACCCAGTACTTC. Its translation is CASSGQGSGETQYF.